Listed below are T cell receptor beta chains from one sample, sequenced in a study of patients and donors after allogeneic stem cell transplantation. TCRdb used MiXCR to reprocess the RT-PCR reads, holding one entry per CDR3 protein. The table has about 230,000 distinct CDR3 sequences, roughly 13% seen once. The sequenced sample was blood, either unsorted or a sorted T cell fraction (not recorded which). Receptor source: a human donor who was either an allogeneic HSCT recipient or a stem cell or donor lymphocyte infusion donor (not recorded which). It is not recorded whose cells these are; they may come from a transplant donor. Each CDR3 is given with its conserved first and last residue. Clone size appears in some rows only: once, few, many, or a class for an expanded clone.

CASSLWTGHTGELFF - TRBJ2-2 TRBV12-3/TRBV12-4
CASSQDRVGETQYF many TRBJ2-5 TRBV3-1
CASTYSDRSSGNTIYF - TRBJ1-3 TRBV12-3/TRBV12-4
CASSDGGNTIYF few TRBJ1-3 TRBV25-1
CSASVGRATDTQYF few TRBJ2-3 TRBV20-1
CASSLVAGSYNEQFF - TRBJ2-1 TRBV11-1
CSARGGGGVSTDTQYF - TRBJ2-3 TRBV20-1
CASSRDRRNEKLFF - TRBJ1-4 TRBV18
CASSHRVGTDTQYF few TRBJ2-3 TRBV5-8
CASSDPGQNFQETQYF once TRBJ2-5 TRBV9
CAISEGQGGETQYF - TRBJ2-5 TRBV10-3
CSGRRGAGDTQYF few TRBJ2-3 TRBV29-1
CASSLVNSGVTTGELFF few TRBJ2-2 TRBV7-3
CASSLGPGEGEQYF few TRBJ2-7 TRBV4-2
CASSPGTGGGNTIYF - TRBJ1-3 TRBV6-1
CSARVLTGRGEQFF few TRBJ2-1 TRBV20-1
CASSLGRTAGNTIYF - TRBJ1-3 TRBV5-6
CASSEQTGASTGQYF many TRBJ2-7 TRBV18
CASSQGEQVGSQYF many TRBJ2-3 TRBV4-1
CASSPYKGQLTSDTQYF - TRBJ2-3 TRBV7-3
CASSWVGGYTDTQYF - TRBJ2-3 TRBV28
CASSLVGQGYSNQPQHF - TRBJ1-5 TRBV5-6
CSGTPGGATEAFF - TRBJ1-1 TRBV29-1
CASSPGTGWENTEAFF - TRBJ1-1 TRBV12-3/TRBV12-4
CSAAGYGYTF - TRBJ1-2 TRBV20-1
CASSPWVNTEAFF - TRBJ1-1 TRBV5-6
CASSYSAGTEAFF - TRBJ1-1 TRBV25-1
CARDSTYNEQFF many TRBJ2-1 TRBV21-1
CASSFFSSGANVLTF - TRBJ2-6 TRBV12-3/TRBV12-4
CASSLRQAPYEQYF - TRBJ2-7 TRBV7-2
CATSRDTGKSYGYTF - TRBJ1-2 TRBV15
CASSPLGGEQYF - TRBJ2-7 TRBV11-2
CASTRGRGFNTGELFF - TRBJ2-2 TRBV7-9
CASKQMSTDTQYF - TRBJ2-3 TRBV2
CASSLARSDGYTF few TRBJ1-2 TRBV5-5
CASSERDRYEQYF few TRBJ2-7 TRBV25-1
CASSLVGGAKNIQYF many TRBJ2-4 TRBV5-1
CASRWDSGYGYTF few TRBJ1-2 TRBV6-1
CASSLGPGGSSYEQYF - TRBJ2-7 TRBV7-9
CASSSTGGYGYTF many TRBJ1-2 TRBV5-1
CASSLEFGTRGYRAKNIQYF - TRBJ2-4 TRBV7-8
CASSPQGRTQYF - TRBJ2-5 TRBV18
CASRGQGGEQYF - TRBJ2-7 TRBV7-2
CAWSKGQRITDTQYF - TRBJ2-3 TRBV30
CASSQTGNRGEQYF - TRBJ2-7 TRBV6-2/TRBV6-3
CASSTQGERTEAFF few TRBJ1-1 TRBV5-1
CISVPEARTHLNSPLHF few TRBJ1-6 TRBV7-5
CASSLGSGVAKNIQYF - TRBJ2-4 TRBV5-4
CAWKSVGWVPEAFF many TRBJ1-1 TRBV30
CASSRDRANSPLHF many TRBJ1-6 TRBV12-3/TRBV12-4
CASSRRGTGNNQPQHF - TRBJ1-5 TRBV27